These 22 T cell receptor beta chains came from one sample sequenced in a study of immune evolution from preneoplasia to lung adenocarcinoma. The method was immunoSEQ multiplex PCR; TCRdb's version includes in-frame clones alone and lacks a portion of them. The table shows approximately 4,300 clones, with 65% to 90% occurring only once. The sequenced sample was FFPE invasive lung adenocarcinoma tissue. These receptors were obtained from a person aged 45 to 59 with lung adenocarcinoma.

This chain connects TRBV7-2 to TRBJ2-3; 10 positions agree with TRBD2. V shed 4 bases, J shed 4 bases, and the junction held 11 bases outside the gene matches. CDR3 size: 17 residues. CDR1 and CDR2 from the germline V gene are SGHTA and FQGNSA. The CDR3 sequence: CASSSTASGSRADTQYF. CDR3 DNA sequence: TGTGCCAGCAGCTCCACGGCTAGCGGGAGTAGGGCAGATACGCAGTATTTT.

The chain links TRBV7-6 to TRBJ1-2, with D unresolved. The CDR3 has 15 residues. Germline CDR1 is SGHVS and CDR2 is FNYEAQ. V was pared by 5 bases and J by 0 bases, with 13 bases between. As DNA, the CDR3 is TGTGCCAGCAGCCCCGAAGCGGGCTCTAACTATGGCTACACCTTC. The encoded protein is CASSPEAGSNYGYTF.

The J gene is TRBJ2-7, the V gene TRBV5-1; TRBD1 matches at 8 bases. CDR3 length equals 14 residues. The germline V gene has CDR1 SGHRS and CDR2 YFSETQ. V was clipped by 3 bases and J by 3 bases; unmatched bases: 5. CDR3 in DNA: TGCGCCAGCAGCTCGAACGGACAGGGCTACGAGCAGTACTTC. This gives the protein CASSSNGQGYEQYF.

The chain has TRBV27 and TRBJ2-7; 14 bases line up with TRBD2. The CDR3 has 16 amino acids. Germline CDR1 is MNHEY and CDR2 is SMNVEV (reference sequence). V dropped 5 bases and J dropped 5; count of bases not matched to a gene: 8. CDR3 coding DNA: TGTGCCAGCAGTCGGAGGGAGACTAGCGGGAGGGACGAGCAGTACTTC. Amino acids: CASSRRETSGRDEQYF.

The chain combines TRBV28 with TRBJ1-2; D remains unclear. Per the germline V gene, CDR1 is MDHEN and CDR2 is SYDVKM. There are 13 residues in the CDR3. Trimming pared 5 bases from V and 7 bases from J, leaving 14 bases between. CDR3: CASSTPVGSGYTF. The CDR3 bases are TGTGCCAGCAGTACTCCTGTAGGCTCTGGCTACACCTTC.

This chain's CDR3 is CASSENTKAGEQFF. For the CDR3, the DNA is TGTGCCAGCAGCGAAAATACTAAGGCAGGTGAGCAGTTCTTC. The chain uses TRBV2 and TRBJ2-1; the D is unclear. CDR1 SNHLY and CDR2 FYNNEI come from the germline V gene. Between the trimmed V and J ends, which lost 6 bases and 9 bases, there was a span of 18 bases. The CDR3 consists of 14 residues.

The V and J genes are TRBV9 and TRBJ2-7, with D hard to call. Trimming removed 1 base from V and 0 bases from J, with 11 bases in between. The CDR3 extends over 15 amino acids. The germline V gene encodes CDR1 SGDLS and CDR2 YYNGEE. The CDR3 DNA is TGTGCCAGCAGCGTACAGGCAGCGAGCTCCTACGAGCAGTACTTC. Translated: CASSVQAASSYEQYF.

V and J are TRBV6-1 and TRBJ1-4; 7 bases agree with TRBD1. There are 15 residues in the CDR3. Germline assignment: CDR1 MNHNS and CDR2 SASEGT. V lost 4 bases to trimming and J lost 7 bases; unmatched junction nucleotides: 9. The CDR3 reads CASSGDRAGSEKLFF. The CDR3 DNA reads as TGTGCCAGCAGTGGAGACAGGGCGGGGAGTGAAAAACTGTTTTTT.

This chain connects TRBV28 to TRBJ2-1; 11 bases fit TRBD2. Germline V gene data show CDR1 as MDHEN and CDR2 as SYDVKM. This CDR3 is built from 15 residues. J lost 5 bases, V lost 5 bases, and 5 bases had no gene match. The CDR3 here is CASSNSGRADNEQFF. The CDR3 DNA reads TGTGCCAGCAGTAATAGCGGGAGGGCTGACAATGAGCAGTTCTTC.

This clone showed up just a few times. V and J are TRBV28 and TRBJ2-4; TRBD1 might be the D (6 bases). V was pared by 3 bases and J by 0 bases, with 21 bases between. Germline loops: CDR1 MDHEN, CDR2 SYDVKM. This CDR3 spans 19 amino acids. For the CDR3, the DNA is TGTGCCAGCAGTTTTCCCGGATTTTCAGGACAGCAAGCCAAAAACATTCAGTACTTC. Amino acids: CASSFPGFSGQQAKNIQYF. Full variable domain (remainder filled in from reference TRBV28 and TRBJ2-4): DVKVTQSSRYLVKRTGEKVFLECVQDMDHENMFWYRQDPGLGLRLIYFSYDVKMKEKGDIPEGYSVSREKKERFSLILESASTNQTSMYLCASSFPGFSGQQAKNIQYFGAGTRLSVL.

The genes are TRBV4-3 and TRBJ1-4; 9 nucleotides match TRBD1. Germline V CDR1 and CDR2: LGHNA, YSLEER. The trim removed 3 bases at V and 3 bases at J, leaving 8 bases unmatched. This CDR3 has 17 amino acids. CDR3 nucleotides: TGCGCCAGCAGCCACACAACAGGGGGCAAAGCTAATGAAAAACTGTTTTTT. It encodes CASSHTTGGKANEKLFF.

The chain uses TRBV9 and TRBJ2-1; D remains ambiguous. This CDR3 is built from 15 residues. The germline V and J ends were trimmed by 0 bases and 1 base, with 8 bases remaining between them. CDR1 SGDLS and CDR2 YYNGEE come from the germline V gene. The CDR3 DNA reads TGTGCCAGCAGCGTAGGCTGGGGATCCTACAATGAGCAGTTCTTC. Protein sequence: CASSVGWGSYNEQFF.

The rearrangement uses TRBV2 and TRBJ2-7; the D gene is possibly TRBD1 (6 bases). The CDR3 covers 14 residues. Germline V gives CDR1 SNHLY, CDR2 FYNNEI. V lost 4 bases and J 3 bases, leaving 13 bases between the germline ends. The DNA for the CDR3 is TGTGCCAGCAGTGTCCGAGGACAGAACTACGAGCAGTACTTC. This translates into CASSVRGQNYEQYF. Drawing the rest from reference TRBV2 and TRBJ2-7, the complete variable domain is EPEVTQTPSHQVTQMGQEVILRCVPISNHLYFYWYRQILGQKVEFLVSFYNNEISEKSEIFDDQFSVERPDGSNFTLKIRSTKLEDSAMYFCASSVRGQNYEQYFGPGTRLTVT.

The chain has TRBV7-2 and TRBJ2-1; TRBD2 is a possible D gene (7 bases). This CDR3 comprises 16 residues. The V gene's germline CDR1 is SGHTA and CDR2 FQGNSA. V lost 5 bases, J lost 9 bases, and 23 bases lay in between. CDR3 residues: CASSPEGRGGQGEQFF. In DNA, the CDR3 is TGTGCCAGCAGCCCAGAGGGTAGGGGGGGGCAAGGTGAGCAGTTCTTC.

The rearrangement links TRBV5-6 to TRBJ2-5, with 8 nucleotides matching TRBD1. V shed 0 bases and J 5 bases; nucleotides not matched to a gene: 12. Germline values: CDR1 SGHDT, CDR2 YYEEEE. CDR3 length equals 17 residues. The CDR3 nucleotides read TGTGCCAGCAGCTTGGAGGGCCAGGGGGCCTACAGGGAGACCCAGTACTTC. Translated, it gives CASSLEGQGAYRETQYF.

This clone has a single count. Written as DNA, the CDR3 is TGCAGCGTTGGACAGGTCTATGGCTACACCTTC. Protein product: CSVGQVYGYTF. The chain combines TRBV29-1 with TRBJ1-2; weak D call: TRBD1 (6 bases). Per the germline V gene, CDR1 is SQVTM and CDR2 is ANQGSEA. Trimming removed 4 bases at V and 4 bases at J, with 7 bases between. This CDR3 has 11 amino acids.

To note about this clone: Mismatch with germline at one junction end may stem from a read error. The rearrangement uses TRBV18 and TRBJ1-2; D is unclear. The germline V gene encodes CDR1 KGHSH and CDR2 LQKENI. The length of the CDR3 is 13 residues. The DNA of the CDR3 is TGTGCTAGCTCACCAGAGAGGAACTATGGCTACACCTTC. Translated, it gives CASSPERNYGYTF.

About this clone: The junction differs from germline at one of its ends, possibly a read error. This chain connects TRBV7-7 to TRBJ2-7, with TRBD2 as a possible D gene (6 bases). The germline V gene has CDR1 SSHAT and CDR2 FNYEAQ (reference sequence). The CDR3 runs to 15 residues. The CDR3 coding sequence is TGTGCTAGCAGCATAGATACTGGGACTTTCGGAAAGCAGTACTTC. This encodes CASSIDTGTFGKQYF.

This chain uses TRBV9 with TRBJ1-1; no firm D call. V dropped 0 bases and J dropped 6 bases, with 12 bases sitting between them. This CDR3 is 14 amino acids long. Germline values: CDR1 SGDLS, CDR2 YYNGEE. The CDR3 region is CASSVDETEAEAFF. For the CDR3, the DNA is TGTGCCAGCAGCGTAGACGAGACGGAGGCTGAAGCTTTCTTT.

This chain uses TRBV4-1 with TRBJ1-5; D perhaps matches TRBD1 (6 bases). The CDR3 sequence is 19 residues long. Trimming removed 0 bases from V and 2 bases from J, with 20 bases in between. Germline CDR1 MGHRA, CDR2 YSYEKL. The CDR3 here is CASSQEKGTTTIRNQPQHF. CDR3 nucleotide sequence: TGCGCCAGCAGCCAAGAGAAGGGGACAACTACTATACGCAATCAGCCCCAGCATTTT.

This chain uses TRBV2 with TRBJ1-3, with D possibly being TRBD1 (5 bases). This CDR3 is built from 16 residues. Trimming stripped 6 bases from V and 0 bases from J, with 15 bases between. Germline loops: CDR1 SNHLY, CDR2 FYNNEI. This CDR3 is CASRVRQTYSGNTIYF. The DNA of the CDR3 is TGTGCCAGCAGGGTTCGACAGACCTACTCTGGAAACACCATATATTTT.

This clone occurred a few times. This chain joins TRBV10-3 and TRBJ1-1, with 10 bases identical to TRBD1. The germline gives CDR1 ENHRY, CDR2 SYGVKD. The CDR3 extends over 14 amino acids. With V trimmed by 6 bases and J by 3 bases, 4 bases remained unmatched. The CDR3 nucleotides are TGTGCCATCAGCGACAGGGGGCAGGACACTGAAGCTTTCTTT. Its translation: CAISDRGQDTEAFF.